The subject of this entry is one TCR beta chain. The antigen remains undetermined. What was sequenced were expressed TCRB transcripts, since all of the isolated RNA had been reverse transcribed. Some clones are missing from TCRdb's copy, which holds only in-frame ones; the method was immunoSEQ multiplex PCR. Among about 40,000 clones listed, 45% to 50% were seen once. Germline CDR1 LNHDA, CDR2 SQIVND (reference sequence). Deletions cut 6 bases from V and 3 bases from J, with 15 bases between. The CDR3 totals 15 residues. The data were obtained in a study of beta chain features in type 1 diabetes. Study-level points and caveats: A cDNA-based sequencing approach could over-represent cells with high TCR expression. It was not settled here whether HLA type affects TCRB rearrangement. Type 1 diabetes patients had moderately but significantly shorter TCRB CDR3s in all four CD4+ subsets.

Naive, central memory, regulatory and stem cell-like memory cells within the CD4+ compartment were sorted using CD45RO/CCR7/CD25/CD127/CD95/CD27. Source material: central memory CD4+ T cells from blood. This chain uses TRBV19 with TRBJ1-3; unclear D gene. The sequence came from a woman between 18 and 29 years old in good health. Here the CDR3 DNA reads TGTGCCAGTAGCCGCCGGGAGTGGAGTGGAAACACCATATATTTT. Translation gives CASSRREWSGNTIYF.